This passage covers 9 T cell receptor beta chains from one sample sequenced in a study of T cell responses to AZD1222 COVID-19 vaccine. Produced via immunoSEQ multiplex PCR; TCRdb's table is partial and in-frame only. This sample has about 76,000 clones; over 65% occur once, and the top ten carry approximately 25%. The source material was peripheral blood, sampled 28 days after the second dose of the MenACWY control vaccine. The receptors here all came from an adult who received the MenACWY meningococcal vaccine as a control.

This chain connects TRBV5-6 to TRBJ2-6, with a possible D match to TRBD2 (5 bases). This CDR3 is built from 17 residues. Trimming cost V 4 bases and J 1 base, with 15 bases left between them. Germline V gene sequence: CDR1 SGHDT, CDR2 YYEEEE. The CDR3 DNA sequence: TGTGCCAGCAGCCATGTGGTGGGAGTTTCTGGGGCCAACGTCCTGACTTTC. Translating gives CASSHVVGVSGANVLTF.

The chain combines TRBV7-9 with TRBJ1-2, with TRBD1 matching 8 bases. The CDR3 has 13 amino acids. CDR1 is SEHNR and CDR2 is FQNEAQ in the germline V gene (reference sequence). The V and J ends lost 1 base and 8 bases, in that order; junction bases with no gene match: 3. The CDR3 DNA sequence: TGTGCCAGCAGCTTAGAACAGGGGGGAGGCTACACCTTC. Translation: CASSLEQGGGYTF.

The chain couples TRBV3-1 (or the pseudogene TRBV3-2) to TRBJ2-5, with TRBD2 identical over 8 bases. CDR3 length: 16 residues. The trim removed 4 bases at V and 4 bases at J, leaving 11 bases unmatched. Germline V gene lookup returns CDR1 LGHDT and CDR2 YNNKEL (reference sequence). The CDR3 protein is CASSRGSGSGIETQYF. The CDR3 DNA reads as TGTGCCAGCAGCCGTGGCAGCGGGAGCGGCATAGAGACCCAGTACTTC.

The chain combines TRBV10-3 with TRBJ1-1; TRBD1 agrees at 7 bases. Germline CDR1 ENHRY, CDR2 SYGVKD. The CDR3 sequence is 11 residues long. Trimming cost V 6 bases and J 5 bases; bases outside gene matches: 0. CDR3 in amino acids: CAIRQGTEAFF. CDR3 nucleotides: TGTGCCATCAGACAGGGGACTGAAGCTTTCTTT.

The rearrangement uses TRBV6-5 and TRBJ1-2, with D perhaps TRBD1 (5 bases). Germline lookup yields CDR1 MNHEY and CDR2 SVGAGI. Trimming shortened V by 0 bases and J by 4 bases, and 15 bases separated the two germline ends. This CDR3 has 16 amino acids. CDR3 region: CASSYSSKGKAYGYTF. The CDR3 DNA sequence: TGTGCCAGCAGTTACTCCTCAAAGGGGAAGGCCTATGGCTACACCTTC.

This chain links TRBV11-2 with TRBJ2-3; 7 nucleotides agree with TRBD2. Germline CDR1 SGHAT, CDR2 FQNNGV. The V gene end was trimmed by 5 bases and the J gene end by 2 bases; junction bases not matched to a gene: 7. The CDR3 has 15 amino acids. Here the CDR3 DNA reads TGTGCCAGCAGCCCAAGCGGGGATTACACAGATACGCAGTATTTT. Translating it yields CASSPSGDYTDTQYF.

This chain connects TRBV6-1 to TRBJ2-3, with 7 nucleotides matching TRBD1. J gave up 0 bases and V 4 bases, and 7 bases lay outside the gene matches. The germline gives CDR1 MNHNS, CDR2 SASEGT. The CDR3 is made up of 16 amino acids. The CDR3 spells CASSVRQGASTDTQYF. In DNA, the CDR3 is TGTGCCAGCAGTGTTAGACAGGGCGCTAGCACAGATACGCAGTATTTT.

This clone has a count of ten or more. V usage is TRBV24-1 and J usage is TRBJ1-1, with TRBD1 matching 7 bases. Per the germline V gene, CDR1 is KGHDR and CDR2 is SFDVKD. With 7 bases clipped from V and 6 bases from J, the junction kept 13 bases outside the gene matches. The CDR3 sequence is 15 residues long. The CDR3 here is CATRPERQGGPEAFF. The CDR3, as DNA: TGTGCCACCAGACCCGAAAGACAGGGCGGGCCTGAAGCTTTCTTT.

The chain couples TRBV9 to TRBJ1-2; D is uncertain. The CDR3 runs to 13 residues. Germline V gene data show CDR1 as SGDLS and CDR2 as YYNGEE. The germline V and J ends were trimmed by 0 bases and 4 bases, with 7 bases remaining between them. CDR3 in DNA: TGTGCCAGCAGCGTAGAGGACGGCTATGGCTACACCTTC. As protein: CASSVEDGYGYTF.